Below, 27 T cell receptor beta chains from the same sample are listed, as sequenced in a study of T cells in localized non-small cell lung cancer. TCRdb's table, derived via immunoSEQ multiplex PCR, lists solely in-frame clones and lacks some. The sample gives approximately 140,000 clones, roughly 90% of which show up once; around 1.7% is in the top ten. Specimen: peripheral blood, collected before any cancer treatment. Receptors originate from a female donor of 60 years or more with stage I lung adenocarcinoma.

This sequence joins TRBV7-2 and TRBJ2-1, with 8 nucleotides matching TRBD2. The CDR3 runs to 15 residues. Germline V gene sequence: CDR1 SGHTA, CDR2 FQGNSA. The trim removed 5 bases at V and 4 bases at J, leaving 7 bases unmatched. CDR3 residues: CASSPLAGSYNEQFF. The DNA of the CDR3 is TGTGCCAGCAGCCCTCTAGCGGGTTCATACAATGAGCAGTTCTTC.

The chain carries TRBV9 and TRBJ1-1; TRBD1 is a possible D gene (6 bases). The length of the CDR3 is 15 residues. Trimming pared 3 bases from V and 4 bases from J, leaving 16 bases between. Germline CDR1 reads SGDLS; CDR2 reads YYNGEE. CDR3 sequence reads: CASSASNRVGTEAFF. The CDR3 DNA is TGTGCCAGCAGCGCAAGTAACAGGGTCGGCACTGAAGCTTTCTTT.

The chain employs TRBV4-1 and TRBJ2-7; the match to TRBD2 covers 8 bases. The CDR3 length is 14 residues. The junction had 1 base not matched to a gene; V was cut back by 1 base and J by 2 bases. The germline gives CDR1 MGHRA, CDR2 YSYEKL. In nucleotides, the CDR3 is TGCGCCAGCAGCCAAGTGGGACTAGCCTACGAGCAGTACTTC. The encoded protein is CASSQVGLAYEQYF.

This clone was detected once. The chain couples TRBV14 to TRBJ1-4; D gene ambiguous. The germline V gene has CDR1 SGHDN and CDR2 FVKESK. The CDR3 is 16 residues long. V lost 3 bases to trimming and J lost 1 base, with 12 bases between them. The CDR3 nucleotides are TGTGCCAGCAGCCAGAGGTTCGGGGTAACTAATGAAAAACTGTTTTTT. Protein sequence: CASSQRFGVTNEKLFF.

The chain carries TRBV5-6 and TRBJ1-1, with 11 nucleotides matching TRBD1. J lost 4 bases, V lost 0 bases, and 5 bases had no gene match. This CDR3 has 16 amino acids. The V gene's germline CDR1 is SGHDT and CDR2 YYEEEE. The CDR3 is CASSLVGQGAGTEAFF. CDR3 nucleotide sequence: TGTGCCAGCAGCTTGGTTGGACAGGGGGCTGGCACTGAAGCTTTCTTT.

The chain recombines TRBV5-1 with TRBJ1-2, with 9 nucleotides matching TRBD1. CDR3 length: 15 residues. V lost 0 bases and J lost 6; bases outside the gene matches: 6. In germline, CDR1 is SGHRS, CDR2 YFSETQ. CDR3 sequence reads: CASSLDGDRVDGYTF. In nucleotides, the CDR3 is TGCGCCAGCAGCTTGGACGGGGACAGGGTGGATGGCTACACCTTC.

This clone was observed at least ten times. The genes are TRBV30 and TRBJ1-2; 7 bases are a match to TRBD1. CDR1 GTSNPN and CDR2 SVGIG come from the germline V gene (reference sequence). V was pared by 2 bases and J by 6 bases, with 6 bases of the junction left unmatched. CDR3 length equals 13 residues. The DNA of the CDR3 is TGTGCCTGGAGTAGGGACAGACCCCATGGCTACACCTTC. Protein product: CAWSRDRPHGYTF.

The sample holds one count of this clone. The chain recombines TRBV19 with TRBJ1-5; D gene ambiguous. Germline V lookup: CDR1 LNHDA, CDR2 SQIVND (reference sequence). Trimming removed 8 bases from V and 7 bases from J, with 15 bases in between. The CDR3 covers 13 residues. The CDR3 reads CASGAGFGQPQHF. The CDR3 DNA reads TGTGCCAGTGGCGCGGGCTTCGGGCAGCCCCAGCATTTT.

The gene calls are TRBV5-5 and TRBJ2-1; 9 nucleotides match TRBD1. V gave up 4 bases and J gave up 13 bases; unmatched junction bases: 9. The CDR3 extends over 13 amino acids. Germline CDR1 is SGHKS and CDR2 is YYEKEE (reference sequence). Written as DNA, the CDR3 is TGTGCCAGCAGCGGGACAGGGATCGGGATTCAGTTCTTC. It encodes CASSGTGIGIQFF.

This clone was observed a single time. The gene calls are TRBV5-1 and TRBJ2-7; D is unclear. Trimming shortened V by 4 bases and J by 2 bases, and 16 bases separated the two germline ends. The CDR3 is 15 residues long. CDR1 is SGHRS and CDR2 is YFSETQ in the germline V gene. In DNA form, the CDR3 reads TGCGCCAGCAGCCCGGCCGGTTTACTGGCCTACGAGCAGTACTTC. Protein: CASSPAGLLAYEQYF.

CDR3 loop: CASSLVGVILENTIYF. CDR3 DNA: TGTGCCAGCAGCTTAGTGGGCGTGATCCTCGAAAACACCATATATTTT. The rearrangement uses TRBV11-2 and TRBJ1-3; no clear D gene. V lost 1 base, J lost 6 bases, and 16 bases lay in between. The CDR3 sequence is 16 residues long. CDR1 is SGHAT, CDR2 FQNNGV, per germline. Drawing the rest from reference TRBV11-2 and TRBJ1-3, the complete variable domain is EAGVAQSPRYKIIEKRQSVAFWCNPISGHATLYWYQQILGQGPKLLIQFQNNGVVDDSQLPKDRFSAERLKGVDSTLKIQPAKLEDSAVYLCASSLVGVILENTIYFGEGSWLTVV.

This clone was detected a few times. CDR3 coding DNA: TGTGCCAGCAGTGTTGGGGAGCTGTTTTTT. This gives the protein CASSVGELFF. The chain is built from TRBV25-1 and TRBJ2-2; no clear D gene. Germline CDR1 MGHDK, CDR2 SYGVNS. This CDR3 comprises 10 residues. V was clipped by 4 bases and J by 8 bases, with 2 bases between them.

This chain links TRBV25-1 with TRBJ1-1, with D perhaps TRBD1 (5 bases). The CDR3 is 13 amino acids. Trimming removed 4 bases from V and 5 bases from J, with 11 bases in between. CDR1 is MGHDK, CDR2 SYGVNS, per germline. CDR3 nucleotides: TGTGCCAGCAGTGTAGGGGTCCGGACTGAAGCTTTCTTT. It encodes CASSVGVRTEAFF.

The V gene is TRBV6-5, the J gene TRBJ2-7; no definite D call. The germline V and J ends were trimmed by 7 bases and 0 bases, with 7 bases remaining between them. The CDR3 spans 12 residues. The V gene's germline CDR1 is MNHEY and CDR2 SVGAGI. The CDR3: CASISSSYEQYF. The CDR3 DNA sequence: TGTGCCAGCATAAGTAGCTCCTACGAGCAGTACTTC.

The sample holds one count of this clone. V is TRBV7-2 and J is TRBJ2-1, with no clear D. V lost 5 bases and J 4 bases, leaving 9 bases between the germline ends. The CDR3 is made up of 13 amino acids. In germline, CDR1 is SGHTA, CDR2 FQGNSA. The CDR3 sequence: CASSVSRYNEQFF. For the CDR3, the DNA is TGTGCCAGCAGCGTTTCACGGTACAATGAGCAGTTCTTC.

The rearrangement joins TRBV11-3 to TRBJ2-7; TRBD1 is a possible D gene (5 bases). The CDR3 has 12 amino acids. The V end lost 1 base, the J end lost 7 bases, and 8 bases lay between the germline ends. Germline CDR1 reads SGHNT; CDR2 reads YENEEA. The CDR3 bases are TGTGCCAGCAGCTTAGTGGACAAAGAGCAGTACTTC. This translates into CASSLVDKEQYF. The full variable domain, its missing parts supplied by reference TRBV11-3 and TRBJ2-7, is EAGVVQSPRYKIIEKKQPVAFWCNPISGHNTLYWYLQNLGQGPELLIRYENEEAVDDSQLPKDRFSAERLKGVDSTLKIQPAELGDSAVYLCASSLVDKEQYFGPGTRLTVT.

Written as DNA, the CDR3 is TGTGCCAGCAGCTTGGGGACCGGGACTTTACGTTACGAGCAGTACTTC. Its protein product is CASSLGTGTLRYEQYF. The chain is built from TRBV5-5 and TRBJ2-7; a weak D match, TRBD2 (6 bases). The germline CDR1 and CDR2 sequences are SGHKS and YYEKEE (reference sequence). The CDR3 spans 16 residues. Trimming pared 0 bases from V and 4 bases from J, leaving 17 bases between.

Comments on this clone: Mismatch with germline at one junction end may stem from a read error. The identical CDR3 is also encoded by other nucleotide sequences in the sample. V gene TRBV11-2 combines with J gene TRBJ1-2; D ambiguous. Germline V gives CDR1 SGHAT, CDR2 FQNNGV. This CDR3 is 15 amino acids long. CDR3 amino acids: CASSLDRLTGYGYTF. In DNA form, the CDR3 reads TGTGCCAGCAGCCTAGATAGGCTAACGGGGTATGGCTACACCTTC.

The chain couples TRBV27 to TRBJ1-2; a possible D gene is TRBD1 (5 bases). The germline V gene has CDR1 MNHEY and CDR2 SMNVEV (reference sequence). Trimming left V 3 bases short and J 8 bases short, with 16 bases between. This CDR3 comprises 14 residues. In DNA, the CDR3 is TGTGCCAGCAGTTTTTCAACGGGGGTAGGGGGCTACACCTTC. As protein: CASSFSTGVGGYTF.

Regarding this clone: At one end the junction does not follow the germline gene, possibly because of a read error. The chain has TRBV6-1 and TRBJ2-7, with 11 nucleotides matching TRBD1. This CDR3 has 14 residues. CDR1 MNHNS and CDR2 SASEGT come from the germline V gene. CDR3 loop: CASREGTGGYEQYF. The CDR3 nucleotides read TGTGCCAGCAGGGAAGGGACAGGGGGTTACGAGCAGTACTTC.

V and J are TRBV29-1 and TRBJ1-2; no definite D call. The CDR3 covers 13 residues. Per germline, CDR1 SQVTM and CDR2 ANQGSEA. Trimming shortened V by 7 bases and J by 6 bases, and 18 bases separated the two germline ends. The CDR3: CSGITGVVDGYTF. The DNA for the CDR3 is TGCAGCGGCATAACCGGGGTGGTCGATGGCTACACCTTC.

The rearrangement joins TRBV2 to TRBJ2-7, with 7 bases that match TRBD1. The CDR3 sequence is 15 residues long. Germline assignment: CDR1 SNHLY and CDR2 FYNNEI. After removal of 6 bases from V and 2 bases from J, the junction contained 10 bases not matched to a gene. The CDR3 is CASRRQGVGPYEQYF. The CDR3 nucleotides read TGTGCCAGCAGGAGACAGGGAGTGGGCCCCTACGAGCAGTACTTC.

The V gene is TRBV15, the J gene TRBJ1-4; D remains ambiguous. V was trimmed by 5 bases and J by 8 bases, leaving 15 bases between them. The CDR3 has 14 amino acids. The V gene's germline CDR1 is LNHNV and CDR2 YYDKDF (reference sequence). The CDR3 reads CATSLTSGGEKLFF. For the CDR3, the DNA is TGTGCCACCAGCCTGACATCAGGAGGGGAAAAACTGTTTTTT.

The V and J genes are TRBV30 and TRBJ2-3; no definite D call. Looked up from germline, CDR1 is GTSNPN and CDR2 is SVGIG (reference sequence). The V end was cut by 3 bases, the J end by 4 bases, with 8 bases between. CDR3 length: 12 residues. Here the CDR3 DNA reads TGTGCCTGGAGACCCATAGCAGATACGCAGTATTTT. Protein product: CAWRPIADTQYF.

The chain is built from TRBV19 and TRBJ2-5; D unresolved. Germline CDR1 and CDR2: LNHDA and SQIVND (reference sequence). Trimming cost V 3 bases and J 4 bases, with 12 bases left between them. The CDR3 extends over 14 amino acids. CDR3 nucleotides: TGTGCCAGTAGTATTCTGGGGATAGGAGAGACCCAGTACTTC. Protein product: CASSILGIGETQYF. The complete variable domain, with remaining parts taken from reference TRBV19 and TRBJ2-5, reads DGGITQSPKYLFRKEGQNVTLSCEQNLNHDAMYWYRQDPGQGLRLIYYSQIVNDFQKGDIAEGYSVSREKKESFPLTVTSAQKNPTAFYLCASSILGIGETQYFGPGTRLLVL.

The rearrangement joins TRBV25-1 to TRBJ1-2; D is uncertain. Trimming stripped 8 bases from V and 4 bases from J, with 14 bases between. Germline V gives CDR1 MGHDK, CDR2 SYGVNS. There are 13 residues in the CDR3. The CDR3 here is CASLPRDSYGYTF. The CDR3 DNA follows: TGTGCCAGCCTTCCCCGGGATAGCTATGGCTACACCTTC.

The genes are TRBV18 and TRBJ2-2; 14 bases map to TRBD2. Germline CDR1 KGHSH, CDR2 LQKENI. V gave up 1 base and J gave up 3 bases; unmatched junction bases: 7. The length of the CDR3 is 19 residues. The CDR3, as DNA: TGTGCCAGCTCACCACTCGGGACTAGCGGGAGTGGGTACACCGGGGAGCTGTTTTTT. Its protein product is CASSPLGTSGSGYTGELFF. The whole variable domain, remainder taken from reference TRBV18 and TRBJ2-2, is NAGVMQNPRHLVRRRGQEARLRCSPMKGHSHVYWYRQLPEEGLKFMVYLQKENIIDESGMPKERFSAEFPKEGPSILRIQQVVRGDSAAYFCASSPLGTSGSGYTGELFFGEGSRLTVL.